This T cell receptor beta chain stems from a study of cytomegalovirus exposure and HLA in healthy donors. General study findings and limits: Reportedly, HLA-A and HLA-B alleles of most subjects were accurately predicted from TCR beta.

13 Jbeta primers and 60 Vbeta primers were used for the PCR. Produced via immunoSEQ multiplex PCR; TCRdb's table is partial and in-frame only. The data show 130,000 or so clones, with 70% to 75% seen just once and approximately 2.1% held by the top ten. Notes on this clone: No antigen is known for it.

While unrecorded immune exposures were likely, the donors were nominally healthy when sampled. The ends lost 0 bases at V and 4 bases at J; junction bases unmatched: 8. CDR3 length equals 16 residues. Germline V gives CDR1 LNHDA, CDR2 SQIVND (reference sequence). This sequence was found in a woman between 35 and 50 years old in good health and CMV-seropositive. The chain combines TRBV19 with TRBJ1-2; 7 positions match TRBD1. The material sequenced was PBMCs. The CDR3 here is CASSIDSGTAGYGYTF. CDR3 sequence (DNA): TGTGCCAGTAGTATAGACTCCGGGACAGCGGGCTATGGCTACACCTTC.